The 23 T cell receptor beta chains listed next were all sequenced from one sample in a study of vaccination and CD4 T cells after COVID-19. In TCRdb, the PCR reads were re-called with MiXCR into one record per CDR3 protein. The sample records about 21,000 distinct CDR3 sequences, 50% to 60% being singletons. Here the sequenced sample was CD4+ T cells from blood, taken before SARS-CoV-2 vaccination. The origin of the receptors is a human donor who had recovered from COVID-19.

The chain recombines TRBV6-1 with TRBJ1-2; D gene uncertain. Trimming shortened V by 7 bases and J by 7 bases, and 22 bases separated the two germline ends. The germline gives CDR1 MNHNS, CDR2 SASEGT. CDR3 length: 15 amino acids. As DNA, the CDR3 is TGTGCCAGCACCTTACGGGAGGGAACAGTCGGTGGCTACACCTTC. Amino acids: CASTLREGTVGGYTF.

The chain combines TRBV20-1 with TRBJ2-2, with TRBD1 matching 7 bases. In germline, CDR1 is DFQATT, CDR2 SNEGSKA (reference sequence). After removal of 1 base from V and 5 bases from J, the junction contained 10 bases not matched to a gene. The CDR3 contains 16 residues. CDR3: CSARGPRRQGTGELFF. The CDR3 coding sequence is TGCAGTGCTAGAGGTCCCCGGAGACAGGGAACCGGGGAGCTGTTTTTT.

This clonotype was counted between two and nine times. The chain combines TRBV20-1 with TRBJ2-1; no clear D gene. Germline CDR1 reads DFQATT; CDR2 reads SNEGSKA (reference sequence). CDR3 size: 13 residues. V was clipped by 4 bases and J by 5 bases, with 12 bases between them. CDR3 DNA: TGCAGTGCTAAAAAGATCGGTAACAATGAGCAGTTCTTC. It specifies CSAKKIGNNEQFF.

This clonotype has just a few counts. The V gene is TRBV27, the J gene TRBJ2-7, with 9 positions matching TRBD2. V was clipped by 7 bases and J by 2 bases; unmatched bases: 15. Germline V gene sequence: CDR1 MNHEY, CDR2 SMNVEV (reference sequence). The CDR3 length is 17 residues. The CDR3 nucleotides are TGTGCCAGCAAAGCCCTCTTTTGGGTAGCGGGAGCCTACGAGCAGTACTTC. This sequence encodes CASKALFWVAGAYEQYF.

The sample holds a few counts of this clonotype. The CDR3 DNA sequence: TGTGCCAGCAGCCTGCTCGCCGGGACTAACTACGAGCAGTACTTC. Its translation: CASSLLAGTNYEQYF. The chain carries TRBV7-8 and TRBJ2-7, with 7 positions matching TRBD2. There are 15 residues in the CDR3. Germline V CDR1 and CDR2: SGHVS, FQNEAQ. V dropped 5 bases and J dropped 3; count of bases not matched to a gene: 10.

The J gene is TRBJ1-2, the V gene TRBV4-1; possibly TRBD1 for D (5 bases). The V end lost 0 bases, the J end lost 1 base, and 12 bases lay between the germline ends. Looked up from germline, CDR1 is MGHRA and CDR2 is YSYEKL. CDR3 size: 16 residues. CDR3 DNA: TGCGCCAGCAGCCAAGATAAGGCAGGGTTTAACTATGGCTACACCTTC. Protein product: CASSQDKAGFNYGYTF.

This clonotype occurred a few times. Here the CDR3 DNA reads TGCAGTGCTTTCGTTGGGGGAACAGGGAATCAGCCCCAGCATTTT. This codes for CSAFVGGTGNQPQHF. This chain links TRBV20-1 with TRBJ1-5; possible D gene TRBD1, 6 bases. Germline CDR1 is DFQATT and CDR2 is SNEGSKA (reference sequence). The CDR3 runs 15 residues. V was pared by 5 bases and J by 4 bases, with 18 bases between.

This CDR3 is CASRESGWQLFF. In DNA form, the CDR3 reads TGTGCCAGCAGGGAGTCCGGTTGGCAACTGTTTTTT. The J gene is TRBJ1-4, the V gene TRBV2; D is undetermined. This CDR3 has 12 amino acids. Germline V gene sequence: CDR1 SNHLY, CDR2 FYNNEI. V shed 6 bases and J shed 12 bases, with 14 bases lying between them.

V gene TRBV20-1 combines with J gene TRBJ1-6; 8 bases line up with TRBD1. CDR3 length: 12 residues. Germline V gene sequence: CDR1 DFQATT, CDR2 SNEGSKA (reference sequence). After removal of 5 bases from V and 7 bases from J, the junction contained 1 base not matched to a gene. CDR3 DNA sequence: TGCAGTGCTTGGACAGGGAATTCACCCCTCCACTTT. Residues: CSAWTGNSPLHF.

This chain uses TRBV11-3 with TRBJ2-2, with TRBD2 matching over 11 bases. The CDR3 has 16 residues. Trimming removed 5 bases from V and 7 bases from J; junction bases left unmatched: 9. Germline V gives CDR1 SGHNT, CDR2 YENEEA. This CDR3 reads CASSPSDSGRVGELFF. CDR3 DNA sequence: TGTGCCAGCAGCCCCTCCGATAGCGGGAGGGTCGGGGAGCTGTTTTTT.

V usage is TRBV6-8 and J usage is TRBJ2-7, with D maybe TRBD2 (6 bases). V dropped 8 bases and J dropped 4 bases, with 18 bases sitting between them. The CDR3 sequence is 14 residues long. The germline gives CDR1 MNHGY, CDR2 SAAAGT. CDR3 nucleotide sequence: TGTGCCAGCCTCCTCCCGGGAGCGAGATACGAGCAGTACTTC. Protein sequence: CASLLPGARYEQYF.

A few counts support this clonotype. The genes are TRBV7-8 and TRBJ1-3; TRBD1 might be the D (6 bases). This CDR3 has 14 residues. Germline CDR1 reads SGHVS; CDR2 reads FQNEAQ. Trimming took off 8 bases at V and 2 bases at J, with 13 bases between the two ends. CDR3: CASGKAGAGNTIYF. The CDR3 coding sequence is TGTGCCAGCGGAAAGGCAGGGGCTGGAAACACCATATATTTT. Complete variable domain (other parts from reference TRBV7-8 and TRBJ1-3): GAGVSQSPRYKVAKRGQDVALRCDPISGHVSLFWYQQALGQGPEFLTYFQNEAQLDKSGLPSDRFFAERPEGSVSTLKIQRTQQEDSAVYLCASGKAGAGNTIYFGEGSWLTVV.

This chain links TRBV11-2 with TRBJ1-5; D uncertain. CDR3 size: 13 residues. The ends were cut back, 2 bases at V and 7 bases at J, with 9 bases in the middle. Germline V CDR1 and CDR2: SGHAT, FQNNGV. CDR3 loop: CASSLTEVQPQHF. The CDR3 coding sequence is TGTGCCAGCAGCTTAACGGAGGTACAGCCCCAGCATTTT.

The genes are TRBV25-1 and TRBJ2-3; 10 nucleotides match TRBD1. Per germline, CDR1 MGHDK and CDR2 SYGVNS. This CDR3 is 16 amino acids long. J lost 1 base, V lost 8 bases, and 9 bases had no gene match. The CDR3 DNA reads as TGTGCCAGCGCAAAACCCGGGACAGGGGGCACAGATACGCAGTATTTT. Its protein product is CASAKPGTGGTDTQYF. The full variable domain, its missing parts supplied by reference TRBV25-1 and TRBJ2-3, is EADIYQTPRYLVIGTGKKITLECSQTMGHDKMYWYQQDPGMELHLIHYSYGVNSTEKGDLSSESTVSRIRTEHFPLTLESARPSHTSQYLCASAKPGTGGTDTQYFGPGTRLTVL.

In nucleotides, the CDR3 is TGTGCCAGCAGCTCTAGATCGAGTTCGGATTTGAACACTGAAGCTTTCTTT. Translating gives CASSSRSSSDLNTEAFF. The chain links TRBV7-9 to TRBJ1-1; D call uncertain. The V and J ends lost 4 bases and 0 bases respectively, with 18 bases between them. This CDR3 comprises 17 residues. The germline V gene has CDR1 SEHNR and CDR2 FQNEAQ (reference sequence).

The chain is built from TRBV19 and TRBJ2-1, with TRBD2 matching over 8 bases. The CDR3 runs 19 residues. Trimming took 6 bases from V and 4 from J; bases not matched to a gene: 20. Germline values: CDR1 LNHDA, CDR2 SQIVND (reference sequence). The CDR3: CASSQGGGTGTSAYNEQFF. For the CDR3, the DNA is TGTGCCAGTAGCCAAGGGGGGGGCACCGGGACTAGTGCGTACAATGAGCAGTTCTTC.

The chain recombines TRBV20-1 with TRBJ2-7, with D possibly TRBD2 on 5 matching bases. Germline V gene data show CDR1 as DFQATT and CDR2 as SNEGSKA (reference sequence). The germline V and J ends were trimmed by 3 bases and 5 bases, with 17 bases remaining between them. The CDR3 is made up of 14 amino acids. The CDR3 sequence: CSARGAGPKDEQYF. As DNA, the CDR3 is TGCAGTGCTAGGGGAGCCGGACCAAAGGACGAGCAGTACTTC.

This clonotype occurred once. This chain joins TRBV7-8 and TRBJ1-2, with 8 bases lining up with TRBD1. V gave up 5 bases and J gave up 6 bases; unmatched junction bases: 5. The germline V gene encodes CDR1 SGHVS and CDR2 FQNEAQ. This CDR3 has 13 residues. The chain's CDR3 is CASSTRTGHGYTF. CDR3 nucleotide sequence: TGTGCCAGCAGCACCAGGACAGGGCATGGCTACACCTTC.

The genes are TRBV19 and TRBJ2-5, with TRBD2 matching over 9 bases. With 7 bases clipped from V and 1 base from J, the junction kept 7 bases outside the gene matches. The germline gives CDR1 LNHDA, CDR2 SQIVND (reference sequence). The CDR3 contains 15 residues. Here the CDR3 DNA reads TGTGCCAGTAAGGAACTAGCGGGTGGCCAAGAGACCCAGTACTTC. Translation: CASKELAGGQETQYF. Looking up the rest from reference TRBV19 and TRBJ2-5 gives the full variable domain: DGGITQSPKYLFRKEGQNVTLSCEQNLNHDAMYWYRQDPGQGLRLIYYSQIVNDFQKGDIAEGYSVSREKKESFPLTVTSAQKNPTAFYLCASKELAGGQETQYFGPGTRLLVL.

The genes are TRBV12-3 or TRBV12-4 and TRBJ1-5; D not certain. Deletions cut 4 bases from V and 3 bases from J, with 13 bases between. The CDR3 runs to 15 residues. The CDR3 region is CASSWSAGDNQPQHF. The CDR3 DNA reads TGTGCCAGCAGTTGGTCTGCCGGGGACAATCAGCCCCAGCATTTT.

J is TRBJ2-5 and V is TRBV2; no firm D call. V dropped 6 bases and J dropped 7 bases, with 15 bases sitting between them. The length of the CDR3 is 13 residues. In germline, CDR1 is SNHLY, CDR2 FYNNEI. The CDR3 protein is CASRITEVGTQYF. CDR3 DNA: TGTGCCAGCAGGATAACAGAGGTTGGGACCCAGTACTTC.

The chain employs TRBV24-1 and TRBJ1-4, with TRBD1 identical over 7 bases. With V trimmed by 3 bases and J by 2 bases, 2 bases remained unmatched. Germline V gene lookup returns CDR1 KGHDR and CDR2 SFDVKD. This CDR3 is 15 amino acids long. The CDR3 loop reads CATSDPTGTNEKLFF. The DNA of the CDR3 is TGTGCCACCAGTGATCCGACAGGGACTAATGAAAAACTGTTTTTT.

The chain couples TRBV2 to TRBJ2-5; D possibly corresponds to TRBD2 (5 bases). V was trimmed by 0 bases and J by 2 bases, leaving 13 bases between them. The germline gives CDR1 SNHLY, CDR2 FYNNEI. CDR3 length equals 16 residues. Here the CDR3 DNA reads TGTGCCAGCAGTGAAGCTCCAGCGGAGTTTCAAGAGACCCAGTACTTC. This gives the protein CASSEAPAEFQETQYF.